This T cell receptor beta chain was captured by sequencing in a study of immune evolution from preneoplasia to lung adenocarcinoma. Generated by immunoSEQ multiplex PCR, the TCRdb table keeps only in-frame clones and is missing some. The profile covers about 6,400 clones, with roughly three quarters appearing a single time and 6.3% taken by the ten largest. Each case's diagnosis was confirmed by two pathologists on H&E. The V gene lost 2 bases and the J gene lost 9 bases, with 4 bases spanning the gap. This CDR3 comprises 10 residues. CDR1 and CDR2 (germline): MNHNS, SASEGT. Specimen: FFPE minimally invasive lung adenocarcinoma tissue. The chain has TRBV6-1 and TRBJ1-1; D remains ambiguous. This clonotype was sampled from a person aged 50 or older with lung adenocarcinoma. The DNA for the CDR3 is TGTGCCAGCAGTGAATATAAAGCTTTCTTT. Translation gives CASSEYKAFF.